This T cell receptor beta chain is from a study of shared clonotypes between healthy human individuals. Sequenced by immunoSEQ multiplex PCR; TCRdb stores in-frame clones only, minus some. The repertoire holds hundreds of thousands of clones, with over 65% as singletons. General observations from the study: Incomplete sequencing of sorted subsets was indicated by rarefaction despite large depth.

About this clone itself: What it recognizes is unknown.

Donors comprised healthy HIV-negative adults lacking recent acute infections or vaccinations. Naive CD4+ cells were CD45RA-selected; the remaining cells were memory. The length of the CDR3 is 16 residues. The V gene end was trimmed by 2 bases and the J gene end by 7 bases; junction bases not matched to a gene: 8. Germline V gives CDR1 WNHNN, CDR2 SYGVQD (reference sequence). Material for sequencing was memory CD4+ T cells sorted from blood. Subset indicated: CD45RA-negative fraction. J is TRBJ2-1 and V is TRBV10-1, with 10 bases lining up with TRBD1. The receptor comes from a woman in her 30s in good health. This CDR3 is CASSELTGGRGNEQFF. In DNA form, the CDR3 reads TGCGCCAGCAGTGAGCTGACAGGGGGCAGGGGGAATGAGCAGTTCTTC.